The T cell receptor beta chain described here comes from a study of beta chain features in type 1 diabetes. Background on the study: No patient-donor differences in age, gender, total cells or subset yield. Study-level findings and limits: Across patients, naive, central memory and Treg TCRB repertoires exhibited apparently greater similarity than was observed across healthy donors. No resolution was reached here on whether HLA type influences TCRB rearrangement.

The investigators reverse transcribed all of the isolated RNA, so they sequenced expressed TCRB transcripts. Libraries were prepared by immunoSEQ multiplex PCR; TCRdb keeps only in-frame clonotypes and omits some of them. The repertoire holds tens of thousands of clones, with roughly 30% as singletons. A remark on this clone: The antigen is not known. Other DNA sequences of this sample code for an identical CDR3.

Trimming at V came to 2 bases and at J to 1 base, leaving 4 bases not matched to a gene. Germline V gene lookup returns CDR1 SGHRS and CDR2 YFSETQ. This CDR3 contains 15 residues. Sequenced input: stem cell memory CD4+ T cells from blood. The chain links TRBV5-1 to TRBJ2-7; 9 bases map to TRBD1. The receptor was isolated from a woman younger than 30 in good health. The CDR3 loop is CASSFLTGGSYEQYF. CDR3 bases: TGCGCCAGCAGCTTCCTGACAGGGGGTTCCTACGAGCAGTACTTC.